This T cell receptor beta chain derives from a study of T cells after posttransplantation cyclophosphamide listed by TCRdb under 2016. Turning to the overall study: Using TRB sequencing, the study followed how the T cell repertoire rebuilt after myeloablative bone marrow transplantation with posttransplantation cyclophosphamide given as GVHD prophylaxis. Samples from some 33 PTCy-treated patients and 16 related bone marrow donors of those patients were subjected to antigen receptor sequencing. Blood from all 35 or so PTCy patients with 1-year posttransplant specimens was subjected to TRB sequencing. In 3 patients, TRB sequencing was also performed on up to 3 more blood samples taken 2 to 5.2 years after transplant, and in 4 patients, pretransplant blood was also TRB-sequenced. Because TRA and TRB clonality correlated tightly in roughly nine samples, later TCR analyses were limited to TRB. Public TRB sequences were searched against a database of over 3,600 sequences associated with responses to pathogens, tumor antigens, self-antigens and alloantigens.

This clone occurred many times. Its cognate antigen has yet to be identified. The input lacks base qualities; no much larger clone sits a single base away. The intended sense of this specimen's treatment or condition label: high-dose cyclophosphamide on days +3 and +4 as single-agent GVHD prophylaxis. Busulfan and fludarabine conditioning, a related or unrelated marrow graft, and cyclophosphamide on days +3 and +4 were given to PTCy patients. PTCy-treated patients were drawn from a prospective multi-institutional clinical trial. Peripheral blood and bone marrow mononuclear cells were isolated by Ficoll-Hypaque density centrifugation and cryopreserved. V loses 8 bases, J loses 4 bases, and the germline ends lie 12 bases apart. CDR1 and CDR2, per the germline V gene (reference sequence), are LNHDA and SQIVND. Spanning cysteine to phenylalanine, the CDR3 consists of 13 amino acids. Only the CDR3 region is kept as DNA, spanning 39 bases read in frame from base 1.

Broader findings and caveats from the paper: Across 35 to 55 patients, TRB clonality was highly associated with recipient CMV seropositivity and CMV reactivation, and diversity in PTCy patients was similar to diversity in CNI/methotrexate controls. Donor-recipient similarity was low at 1-2 months but rose over the first year, and later blood repertoires were often dominated by donor CD8+ memory clones. The TRB repertoires of T cells infiltrating skin or GI tract showed only limited overlap with the TRB repertoires of T cells in blood.

TRB sequencing was run on genomic DNA with either the immunoSEQ assay at survey resolution or the hsTCRB kit. Per the authors' processing: The immunoSEQ software handled initial read processing, and the LymphoSeq R package was used for repertoire analyses. For each TRB dataset, clonality was calculated as 1 minus normalized Shannon entropy, and the Gini coefficient was computed as well. To infer phenotypes in unsorted samples, TRB sequences from sorted subsets of the recipient or donor were mapped onto the unsorted samples of the same recipient. The source is immuneACCESS, and TCRdb retained only in-frame sequences with V and J called. Part of the clones is not carried over; for the studies checked, unresolved V genes explain less than half of this, and the remainder is unexplained. D and trimming come from the DNA, and the V and J calls and clone size come from that table. The table records 16,000 or so clones for this sample, and not one of them appears only once. The ten largest account for around 0.57% of the sample.

The chain couples TRBV19 to TRBJ1-5; no D gene is confidently identified. This specimen consisted of PBMCs, obtained after allogeneic stem cell transplant with posttransplant cyclophosphamide. This receptor was obtained from a female patient between 30 and 45 years old who received an allogeneic stem cell transplant from a related donor, was CMV-positive, and had no GVHD. Following a transplant, a fraction of the T cells may be traceable to the graft donor. The nucleotide sequence reads as follows: TGTGCCAGTGAACCGAGCCGAAATCAGCCCCAGCATTTT. It translates as CASEPSRNQPQHF.